These 32 T cell receptor beta chains share one sample of origin, sequenced in a study of T cells in Graves' hyperthyroidism and ophthalmopathy. TCR beta CDR3 regions were amplified from RNA transcripts. The HTBI primer set was used in a first-round RT-PCR of the TCR CDR3. From the multiplex PCR reads, TCRdb called clonotypes with MiXCR, one entry per CDR3 protein. The table has roughly 420,000 distinct CDR3 sequences, less than 20% seen once. Sequenced: blood. These receptors were taken from a woman under 30 with Graves' hyperthyroidism.

This clonotype was seen only a few times. V and J are TRBV4-1 and TRBJ2-5; D ambiguous. The CDR3 sequence is 15 residues long. V lost 0 bases to trimming and J lost 5 bases, with 13 bases between them. Germline V CDR1 and CDR2: MGHRA, YSYEKL. DNA for the CDR3: TGCGCCAGCAGCCAAGAGAGGCCGGGTTTGGAGACCCAGTACTTC. It is translated as CASSQERPGLETQYF.

This chain uses TRBV6-4 with TRBJ1-1; D gene uncertain. CDR1 is MRHNA, CDR2 SNTAGT, per germline. The CDR3 has 16 residues. Trimming took 4 bases from V and 10 from J, leaving 25 bases between them. CDR3 in amino acids: CASSASTRVGFSGAFF. The CDR3 DNA follows: TGTGCCAGCAGTGCTTCTACCCGGGTCGGCTTTTCTGGAGCTTTCTTT.

This clonotype showed up many times. The CDR3 spells CASSFGRWNNQPQHF. The CDR3 DNA reads TGTGCCAGCAGTTTCGGCAGGTGGAATAATCAGCCCCAGCATTTT. J is TRBJ1-5 and V is TRBV12-3 or TRBV12-4; D gene unclear. This CDR3 has 15 amino acids. Trimming pared 3 bases from V and 4 bases from J, leaving 13 bases between.

The V and J genes are TRBV19 and TRBJ2-1; no reliable D call. The CDR3 sequence is 13 residues long. V shed 2 bases and J shed 8 bases, with 10 bases lying between them. The germline gives CDR1 LNHDA, CDR2 SQIVND (reference sequence). This chain's CDR3 is CASSILLFDEQFF. CDR3 nucleotides: TGTGCCAGTAGTATACTTTTGTTCGATGAGCAGTTCTTC. The full variable domain, rest sourced from reference TRBV19 and TRBJ2-1, is DGGITQSPKYLFRKEGQNVTLSCEQNLNHDAMYWYRQDPGQGLRLIYYSQIVNDFQKGDIAEGYSVSREKKESFPLTVTSAQKNPTAFYLCASSILLFDEQFFGPGTRLTVL.

This clonotype was seen a handful of times. The chain carries TRBV20-1 and TRBJ2-3, with unresolved D. This CDR3 region has 13 residues. In germline, CDR1 is DFQATT, CDR2 SNEGSKA (reference sequence). Between the trimmed V and J ends, which lost 5 bases and 3 bases, there was a span of 12 bases. For the CDR3, the DNA is TGCAGTGCTTTCTTACAGAGAACAGATACGCAGTATTTT. Amino acids: CSAFLQRTDTQYF.

The chain uses TRBV2 and TRBJ2-1, with TRBD2 matching over 16 bases. This CDR3 contains 17 residues. The trim removed 6 bases at V and 8 bases at J, leaving 10 bases unmatched. Germline V CDR1 and CDR2: SNHLY, FYNNEI. CDR3 bases: TGTGCCAGCAGCCAAGCGGGACTAGCGGGAGGGCCCGATGAGCAGTTCTTC. Its translation is CASSQAGLAGGPDEQFF.

At least ten counts were recorded for this clonotype. The J gene is TRBJ1-5, the V gene TRBV18; 8 bases map to TRBD1. CDR1 KGHSH and CDR2 LQKENI come from the germline V gene. The CDR3 loop spans 15 amino acids. After removal of 0 bases from V and 6 bases from J, the junction contained 4 bases not matched to a gene. This chain's CDR3 is CASSPPSGGGQPQHF. CDR3 nucleotides: TGTGCCAGCTCACCACCTTCAGGGGGCGGTCAGCCCCAGCATTTT.

The table lists this clonotype with many counts. The J gene is TRBJ2-1, the V gene TRBV7-9; TRBD2 aligns across 11 bases. This CDR3 has 16 residues. The junction had 7 bases not matched to a gene; V was cut back by 5 bases and J by 4 bases. Germline loops: CDR1 SEHNR, CDR2 FQNEAQ (reference sequence). The CDR3 region is CASSARLAGLYNEQFF. The CDR3 DNA sequence: TGTGCCAGCAGCGCAAGACTAGCGGGGCTTTACAATGAGCAGTTCTTC.

This clonotype was observed at least ten times. The V gene is TRBV27, the J gene TRBJ2-1, with D possibly matching TRBD1 (5 bases). CDR1 and CDR2 (germline): MNHEY, SMNVEV (reference sequence). This CDR3 has 19 amino acids. Trimming removed 8 bases from V and 0 bases from J, with 26 bases in between. The CDR3 sequence: CASAFFPLRAESSYNEQFF. The CDR3 DNA is TGTGCCAGCGCTTTTTTCCCCCTCAGGGCCGAGAGCTCCTACAATGAGCAGTTCTTC.

This clonotype was recorded many times. The chain has TRBV2 and TRBJ2-5, with D perhaps TRBD1 (6 bases). Trimming took off 6 bases at V and 5 bases at J, with 19 bases between the two ends. Germline values: CDR1 SNHLY, CDR2 FYNNEI. The CDR3 spans 15 residues. The CDR3 spells CASSAENTGYETQYF. The CDR3 DNA reads TGTGCCAGCAGCGCCGAAAATACAGGGTACGAGACCCAGTACTTC.

This clonotype has more than one count but fewer than ten. The chain recombines TRBV20-1 with TRBJ1-5; tentatively, D is TRBD1 (5 bases). The CDR3 totals 16 residues. The germline V gene encodes CDR1 DFQATT and CDR2 SNEGSKA (reference sequence). Trimming left V 5 bases short and J 0 bases short, with 17 bases between. The CDR3 protein is CSAVLPIDSSNQPQHF. CDR3 coding DNA: TGCAGTGCTGTCCTACCGATCGACAGTAGCAATCAGCCCCAGCATTTT.

This clonotype was detected only once. The V and J genes are TRBV11-3 and TRBJ1-2; 9 bases map to TRBD1. The germline gives CDR1 SGHNT, CDR2 YENEEA. The V gene end was trimmed by 5 bases and the J gene end by 14 bases; junction bases not matched to a gene: 12. The CDR3 loop spans 13 amino acids. This CDR3 reads CASSRLGTGTTTF. The CDR3 DNA sequence: TGTGCCAGCAGCCGCCTAGGGACAGGGACTACAACCTTC.

This clonotype has more than one count but fewer than ten. This chain joins TRBV3-1 and TRBJ2-7; no firm D call. Germline lookup yields CDR1 LGHDT and CDR2 YNNKEL (reference sequence). Trimming took off 2 bases at V and 1 base at J, with 12 bases between the two ends. The CDR3 runs 15 residues. The CDR3 sequence is CASSQRISSSYEQYF. The CDR3, as DNA: TGTGCCAGCAGCCAACGTATCTCATCGTCCTACGAGCAGTACTTC.

The V gene is TRBV9, the J gene TRBJ2-3; tentatively, D is TRBD1 (6 bases). Germline V lookup: CDR1 SGDLS, CDR2 YYNGEE. Trimming stripped 2 bases from V and 2 bases from J, with 12 bases between. The CDR3 length is 15 residues. DNA for the CDR3: TGTGCCAGCAGCGTTACAGGGTGGGTCACAGATACGCAGTATTTT. Translated, it gives CASSVTGWVTDTQYF.

This clonotype was seen once. The chain couples TRBV12-3 or TRBV12-4 to TRBJ2-2; a possible D gene is TRBD2 (5 bases). The CDR3 contains 14 residues. Between the trimmed V and J ends, which lost 2 bases and 4 bases, there was a span of 8 bases. The CDR3: CASSLKGATGELFF. As DNA, the CDR3 is TGTGCCAGCAGTTTAAAGGGAGCCACCGGGGAGCTGTTTTTT.

The chain links TRBV4-3 to TRBJ2-7; the D is unclear. V lost 0 bases and J 3 bases, leaving 12 bases between the germline ends. The CDR3 runs 15 residues. Germline-derived CDR1 and CDR2 are LGHNA and YSLEER. The CDR3 is CASSQEISQIYEQYF. The CDR3 coding sequence is TGCGCCAGCAGCCAAGAAATCTCCCAGATCTACGAGCAGTACTTC.

This clonotype was detected only a few times. The rearrangement joins TRBV6-5 to TRBJ2-3; D gene ambiguous. V shed 1 base and J shed 0 bases, with 11 bases lying between them. Germline V gene lookup returns CDR1 MNHEY and CDR2 SVGAGI. The CDR3 extends over 16 amino acids. CDR3 loop: CASSYFLSSSTDTQYF. CDR3 nucleotide sequence: TGTGCCAGCAGTTACTTCTTGTCCTCTAGCACAGATACGCAGTATTTT.

This clonotype was recorded many times. The chain combines TRBV11-2 with TRBJ2-1; TRBD2 matches 8 bases. V lost 7 bases to trimming and J lost 8 bases; unmatched junction nucleotides: 4. This CDR3 has 12 amino acids. Germline CDR1 reads SGHAT; CDR2 reads FQNNGV. DNA of the CDR3: TGTGCCAGCACCCCCGGGAGGGATGAGCAGTTCTTC. The encoded protein is CASTPGRDEQFF.

The V call is TRBV4-2, the J call TRBJ1-5, with 8 nucleotides matching TRBD1. This CDR3 is built from 16 residues. V was pared by 1 base and J by 0 bases, with 2 bases of the junction left unmatched. CDR1 and CDR2 (germline): LGHNA, YNFKEQ. CDR3 region: CASSQVGQGSNQPQHF. The DNA for the CDR3 is TGTGCCAGCAGCCAAGTAGGACAGGGTAGCAATCAGCCCCAGCATTTT.

Many counts were recorded for this clonotype. The chain joins TRBV20-1 to TRBJ1-4; possibly TRBD1 for D (5 bases). The CDR3 extends over 15 amino acids. V lost 6 bases and J lost 6, with 20 bases in between. The germline V gene has CDR1 DFQATT and CDR2 SNEGSKA (reference sequence). This CDR3 is CSAPGARGVDEKLFF. DNA for the CDR3: TGCAGTGCCCCCGGGGCGAGAGGGGTGGATGAAAAACTGTTTTTT.

This clonotype has ten or more counts. The gene calls are TRBV18 and TRBJ1-1; weak D call: TRBD1 (5 bases). V was shortened by 1 base and J by 0 bases, with 9 bases between the two germline ends. The CDR3 extends over 15 amino acids. Per the germline V gene, CDR1 is KGHSH and CDR2 is LQKENI. The CDR3 loop reads CASSPRGVMNTEAFF. In DNA form, the CDR3 reads TGTGCCAGCTCACCACGAGGGGTTATGAACACTGAAGCTTTCTTT.

This clonotype was counted a few times. This chain connects TRBV6-2 or TRBV6-3 to TRBJ2-5; tentative D call: TRBD2 (6 bases). This CDR3 region has 15 residues. Trimming took 7 bases from V and 4 from J, leaving 19 bases between them. The germline CDR1 and CDR2 sequences are MNHEY and SVGEGT. The CDR3 sequence is CASTPRRGWPETQYF. Here the CDR3 DNA reads TGTGCCAGCACCCCCCGCCGGGGGTGGCCAGAGACCCAGTACTTC.

This clonotype appeared many times. The chain carries TRBV6-1 and TRBJ2-1, with D unclear. Germline CDR1 MNHNS, CDR2 SASEGT. The CDR3 is made up of 12 amino acids. Trimming stripped 6 bases from V and 9 bases from J, with 12 bases between. CDR3 sequence (DNA): TGTGCCAGCAGGCTATTAATGGGTGAGCAGTTCTTC. Amino acid sequence: CASRLLMGEQFF.

Points on this clonotype: A much larger clone differs from this one at a single base, so this may be a read error. The chain joins TRBV7-9 to TRBJ1-1; D remains ambiguous. V lost 6 bases and J 0 bases, leaving 26 bases between the germline ends. Germline V lookup: CDR1 SEHNR, CDR2 FQNEAQ (reference sequence). This CDR3 is built from 19 residues. As DNA, the CDR3 is TGTGCCAGCAGTTCTTCCGACCTCCGGGAGCCCACCATGAACACTGAAGCTTTCTTT. Its protein product is CASSSSDLREPTMNTEAFF.

The V and J genes are TRBV11-1 and TRBJ2-1; 11 bases are a match to TRBD2. V shed 6 bases and J 7 bases; nucleotides not matched to a gene: 8. Germline CDR1 is SGHAT and CDR2 is FQDESV (reference sequence). This CDR3 has 15 residues. CDR3 DNA sequence: TGTGCCAGCAGTGGTCCGGGACTAGCGGATAATGAGCAGTTCTTC. The encoded protein is CASSGPGLADNEQFF.

This clonotype was observed many times. This chain uses TRBV6-1 with TRBJ1-2; D gene uncertain. V was shortened by 0 bases and J by 8 bases, with 13 bases between the two germline ends. The CDR3 loop spans 14 amino acids. Per germline, CDR1 MNHNS and CDR2 SASEGT. CDR3 DNA sequence: TGTGCCAGCAGTGAAGCCTCGGCGGGGAAAGGCTACACCTTC. Its translation is CASSEASAGKGYTF.

The chain uses TRBV25-1 and TRBJ2-7; 14 nucleotides align to TRBD2. The CDR3 has 14 amino acids. Germline-derived CDR1 and CDR2 are MGHDK and SYGVNS. With V trimmed by 6 bases and J by 2 bases, 0 bases remained unmatched. The CDR3 DNA sequence: TGTGCCAGCAGGGGACTAGCGGGAGCCTACGAGCAGTACTTC. Its translation is CASRGLAGAYEQYF.

The chain employs TRBV12-3 or TRBV12-4 and TRBJ2-2; D might be TRBD1 or TRBD2, each matching 5 bases. Between the trimmed V and J ends, which lost 1 base and 1 base, there was a span of 16 bases. This CDR3 has 18 amino acids. The CDR3 DNA is TGTGCCAGCAGTTTAGGTGATGTCGGGACGGAGAACACCGGGGAGCTGTTTTTT. It codes for CASSLGDVGTENTGELFF.

The V and J genes are TRBV14 and TRBJ2-1; 9 nucleotides match TRBD1. CDR3 length: 12 amino acids. In germline, CDR1 is SGHDN, CDR2 FVKESK. Trimming removed 1 base from V and 14 bases from J; junction bases left unmatched: 3. CDR3 sequence reads: CASSQARTGEFF. The CDR3 region has the DNA TGTGCCAGCAGCCAAGCCCGGACAGGGGAGTTCTTC.

V is TRBV10-3 and J is TRBJ2-1; D gene uncertain. V lost 3 bases and J lost 0, with 12 bases in between. This CDR3 has 16 residues. Germline V gene sequence: CDR1 ENHRY, CDR2 SYGVKD. This CDR3 reads CAISEFVKGSYNEQFF. CDR3 DNA: TGTGCCATCAGTGAATTTGTGAAGGGCTCCTACAATGAGCAGTTCTTC.

V is TRBV19 and J is TRBJ2-5; no firm D call. This CDR3 is built from 17 residues. V shed 0 bases and J shed 5 bases, with 19 bases lying between them. Germline-derived CDR1 and CDR2 are LNHDA and SQIVND (reference sequence). The CDR3 loop reads CASSIEKPPLGLETQYF. The CDR3 coding sequence is TGTGCCAGTAGTATAGAGAAGCCCCCCTTGGGGTTGGAGACCCAGTACTTC.

This clonotype was seen more than once but under ten times. The chain employs TRBV3-1 and TRBJ2-3; D may be TRBD2 (6 bases). The CDR3 runs to 12 residues. The germline gives CDR1 LGHDT, CDR2 YNNKEL (reference sequence). V gave up 4 bases and J gave up 8 bases, with 10 bases separating them. CDR3 in DNA: TGTGCCAGCAGCCCGGGACTTGGTACGCAGTATTTT. Protein product: CASSPGLGTQYF.